This T cell receptor beta chain was obtained from a study of T cell responses to AZD1222 COVID-19 vaccine. As for the study in general: Second-dose recipients at about 4 or about 12 weeks were treated as one pooled group.

In regard to this clone: The antigen is not known.

Overall study findings and caveats: All repertoire sampling was performed exclusively after the peak T cell response. Recipients of AZD1222 seropositive at baseline numbered only five or six.

The protocol was immunoSEQ multiplex PCR, while the TCRdb copy is restricted to in-frame clones and leaves out a portion. The sample comprises 120,000 or so clones, about 92% of which are singletons, and 1.1% rests with the top ten. The CDR3 runs 15 residues. The germline V gene has CDR1 SNHLY and CDR2 FYNNEI. V was pared by 10 bases and J by 4 bases, with 20 bases between. Specimen: peripheral blood, collected on day 0 of AZD1222 vaccination. The chain couples TRBV2 to TRBJ2-1; D may be TRBD2 (6 bases). The clonotype originates from an adult in good health. CDR3 protein: CATVRDSPGYNEQFF. CDR3 DNA: TGTGCCACAGTTAGGGACTCCCCAGGTTACAATGAGCAGTTCTTC.